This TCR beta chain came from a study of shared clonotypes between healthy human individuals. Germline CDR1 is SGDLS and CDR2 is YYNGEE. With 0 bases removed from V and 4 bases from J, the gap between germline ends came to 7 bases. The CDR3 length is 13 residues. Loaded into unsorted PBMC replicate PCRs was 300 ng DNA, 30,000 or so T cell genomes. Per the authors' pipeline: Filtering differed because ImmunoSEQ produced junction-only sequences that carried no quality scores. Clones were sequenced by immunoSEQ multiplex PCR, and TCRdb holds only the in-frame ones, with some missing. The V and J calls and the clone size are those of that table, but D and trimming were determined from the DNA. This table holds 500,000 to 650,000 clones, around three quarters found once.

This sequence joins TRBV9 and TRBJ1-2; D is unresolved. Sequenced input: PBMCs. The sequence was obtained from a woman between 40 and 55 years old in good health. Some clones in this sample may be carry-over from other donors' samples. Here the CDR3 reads CASSVDIFYGYTF. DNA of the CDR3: TGTGCCAGCAGCGTAGACATCTTCTATGGCTACACCTTC.